This T cell receptor (beta chain) was captured by sequencing in a study of technical replicates of blood from a handful of donors. CDR1 SGDLS and CDR2 YYNGEE come from the germline V gene. The CDR3 covers 15 residues. Between the trimmed V and J ends, which lost 0 bases and 4 bases, there was a span of 12 bases. Here immunoSEQ multiplex PCR was the method, and the copy in TCRdb shows in-frame clones only, minus some. The repertoire holds just under 100,000 clones, with 95% as singletons. The chain has TRBV9 and TRBJ2-3; no clear D. The sequence came from a human donor in good health. Input material: T cells isolated from PBMCs. CDR3 loop: CASSVGPQLPDTQYF. The CDR3 DNA is TGTGCCAGCAGCGTAGGCCCGCAACTACCAGATACGCAGTATTTT.